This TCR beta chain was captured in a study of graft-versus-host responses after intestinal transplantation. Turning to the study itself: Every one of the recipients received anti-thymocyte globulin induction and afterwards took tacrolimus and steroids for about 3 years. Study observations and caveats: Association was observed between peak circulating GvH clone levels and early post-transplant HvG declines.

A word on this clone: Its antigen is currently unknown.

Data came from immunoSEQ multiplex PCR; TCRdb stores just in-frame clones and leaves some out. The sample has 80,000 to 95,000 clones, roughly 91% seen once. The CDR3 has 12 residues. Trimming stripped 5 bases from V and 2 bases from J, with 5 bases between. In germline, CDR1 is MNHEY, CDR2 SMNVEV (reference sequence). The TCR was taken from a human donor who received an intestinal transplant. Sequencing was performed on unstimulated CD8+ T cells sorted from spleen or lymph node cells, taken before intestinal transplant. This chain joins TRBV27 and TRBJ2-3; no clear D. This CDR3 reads CASSKHTDTQYF. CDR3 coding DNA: TGTGCCAGCAGTAAACACACAGATACGCAGTATTTT.